This note documents a single T cell receptor (beta chain) sequence. Its antigen is as yet unknown. This table comes from immunoSEQ multiplex PCR, and its TCRdb copy is limited to in-frame clones, with some not included. The table shows fewer than 200,000 clones, with about 96% occurring only once. The donors were in the approximately 120-subject validation cohort; that cohort was separate from the approximately 670-subject first cohort. The entry originates in a study of cytomegalovirus exposure and HLA in healthy donors. Background on the study: A later analysis reported the approximately 120 validation repertoires used the same platform as the approximately 660 first-cohort repertoires. Study-level results: A later analysis found first-cohort TCR clusters tended to co-occur in the 90 to 150 validation repertoires. A classifier reportedly called cytomegalovirus status with high sensitivity and specificity.

The sequencing sample was made of PBMCs. The sequence derives from a woman aged 18-30 years in good health and CMV-seronegative.

The DNA for the CDR3 is TGTGCCAGCGGCAGGGGGCCCACCGGGGAGCTGTTTTTT. Encoded protein: CASGRGPTGELFF. This rearrangement joins TRBV7-6 to TRBJ2-2, with TRBD1 matching 8 bases. The CDR3 has 13 amino acids. Germline V CDR1 and CDR2: SGHVS, FNYEAQ. After removal of 8 bases from V and 4 bases from J, the junction contained 3 bases not matched to a gene.